Each of the 26 T cell receptor beta chains below was sequenced from the same sample in a study of cytomegalovirus exposure and HLA in healthy donors. The study ran its PCR with 60 Vbeta and 13 Jbeta primers. Measured with immunoSEQ multiplex PCR; TCRdb has only the in-frame clones, and not every one. This sample carries about 190,000 clones, roughly four fifths of them seen once, and the ten largest clones take roughly 0.75%. The sample was PBMCs. These TCRs come from a woman in her late teens or twenties in good health and CMV-seronegative.

The J gene is TRBJ2-7, the V gene TRBV19; 7 bases fit TRBD1. Losses at the gene ends were 4 bases for V and 5 bases for J; bases not matched to a gene: 8. This CDR3 has 14 residues. The V gene's germline CDR1 is LNHDA and CDR2 SQIVND (reference sequence). CDR3 sequence reads: CASSKPDRAHEQYF. CDR3 DNA sequence: TGTGCCAGTAGTAAACCCGACAGGGCGCACGAGCAGTACTTC.

The rearrangement joins TRBV2 to TRBJ1-2; TRBD1 is a possible D gene (5 bases). Trimming pared 2 bases from V and 4 bases from J, leaving 11 bases between. The CDR3 runs to 14 residues. CDR1 and CDR2 (germline): SNHLY, FYNNEI. This CDR3 is CASSESREAYGYTF. Here the CDR3 DNA reads TGTGCCAGCAGTGAAAGCAGGGAGGCCTATGGCTACACCTTC.

CDR3 sequence (DNA): TGTGCCTGCTACAGGGGCGACACTGAAGCTTTCTTT. This codes for CACYRGDTEAFF. This chain uses TRBV30 with TRBJ1-1; 7 bases are a match to TRBD1. CDR1 and CDR2 (germline): GTSNPN, SVGIG (reference sequence). Trimming removed 6 bases from V and 3 bases from J; junction bases left unmatched: 4. This CDR3 contains 12 residues.

V gene TRBV2 combines with J gene TRBJ2-3; possible D gene TRBD2, 5 bases. This CDR3 comprises 15 residues. Trimming cost V 10 bases and J 1 base, with 18 bases left between them. Germline CDR1 is SNHLY and CDR2 is FYNNEI. CDR3 in amino acids: CATPPGWHRTDTQYF. CDR3 nucleotide sequence: TGTGCCACCCCTCCGGGGTGGCATCGCACAGATACGCAGTATTTT.

This chain links TRBV7-2 with TRBJ1-3; the D is unclear. Trimming removed 0 bases from V and 4 bases from J, with 7 bases in between. Per germline, CDR1 SGHTA and CDR2 FQGNSA. The CDR3 runs to 14 residues. Here the CDR3 reads CASSLARKGNTIYF. As DNA, the CDR3 is TGTGCCAGCAGCTTAGCGCGCAAGGGAAACACCATATATTTT. Complete variable domain (other parts from reference TRBV7-2 and TRBJ1-3): GAGVSQSPSNKVTEKGKDVELRCDPISGHTALYWYRQSLGQGLEFLIYFQGNSAPDKSGLPSDRFSAERTGGSVSTLTIQRTQQEDSAVYLCASSLARKGNTIYFGEGSWLTVV.

In its sample, this clone was seen once. The chain combines TRBV6-7 with TRBJ1-2, with D perhaps TRBD1 (5 bases). TRBV6-7 is classed as an ORF, of uncertain function. CDR3 size: 14 residues. V was trimmed by 0 bases and J by 4 bases, leaving 9 bases between them. The CDR3 coding sequence is TGTGCCAGCAGTTACTCGATGACAGTCTATGGCTACACCTTC. This codes for CASSYSMTVYGYTF.

The chain joins TRBV4-1 to TRBJ2-2; 9 positions agree with TRBD1. Germline V gives CDR1 MGHRA, CDR2 YSYEKL. With V trimmed by 2 bases and J by 1 base, 2 bases remained unmatched. This CDR3 contains 16 residues. The CDR3 reads CASSQTGQGNTGELFF. The CDR3 nucleotides are TGCGCCAGCAGCCAAACGGGACAGGGGAACACCGGGGAGCTGTTTTTT.

The rearrangement uses TRBV28 and TRBJ2-2; a weak D match, TRBD2 (6 bases). V shed 3 bases and J shed 3 bases, with 14 bases lying between them. Germline assignment: CDR1 MDHEN and CDR2 SYDVKM. This CDR3 is built from 16 residues. The CDR3 spells CASSLASEGDTGELFF. The CDR3 DNA sequence: TGTGCCAGCAGTTTGGCGTCGGAGGGTGACACCGGGGAGCTGTTTTTT.

This clone has only a few counts. This chain uses TRBV9 with TRBJ2-1; 9 bases agree with TRBD2. The CDR3 covers 18 residues. Germline CDR1 reads SGDLS; CDR2 reads YYNGEE. Trimming at V came to 0 bases and at J to 10 bases, leaving 17 bases not matched to a gene. CDR3 amino acids: CASSVAGGAGGHLNEQFF. The DNA of the CDR3 is TGTGCCAGCAGCGTAGCTGGGGGAGCGGGGGGCCATTTAAACGAGCAGTTCTTC.

J is TRBJ2-4 and V is TRBV6-1, with D maybe TRBD2 (5 bases). V was trimmed by 2 bases and J by 0 bases, leaving 11 bases between them. This CDR3 comprises 16 residues. The germline CDR1 and CDR2 sequences are MNHNS and SASEGT. CDR3 DNA sequence: TGTGCCAGCAGTGAAACGAGGGAACTAGCCAAAAACATTCAGTACTTC. It yields the protein CASSETRELAKNIQYF.

The chain is built from TRBV2 and TRBJ2-3, with 10 bases aligning to TRBD2. The length of the CDR3 is 17 residues. Trimming cost V 6 bases and J 3 bases; bases outside gene matches: 12. Looked up from germline, CDR1 is SNHLY and CDR2 is FYNNEI. The CDR3 nucleotides read TGTGCCAGCAGGCCAACGTCTAGCGGGAGAACAACAGATACGCAGTATTTT. This codes for CASRPTSSGRTTDTQYF.

This clone was seen just once. This rearrangement joins TRBV19 to TRBJ1-2; tentative D call: TRBD1 (5 bases). The CDR3 consists of 13 residues. Trimming took off 6 bases at V and 7 bases at J, with 15 bases between the two ends. In germline, CDR1 is LNHDA, CDR2 SQIVND (reference sequence). CDR3 DNA: TGTGCCAGTAGAAAAGGAGGGGAGCTTGGCTACACCTTC. It specifies CASRKGGELGYTF.

The V call is TRBV6-1, the J call TRBJ1-6; TRBD1 matches 7 bases. Germline lookup yields CDR1 MNHNS and CDR2 SASEGT. This CDR3 contains 17 residues. V shed 1 base, J shed 7 bases, and the junction held 10 bases outside the gene matches. CDR3 sequence: CASSEVRATGINSPLHF. CDR3 nucleotides: TGTGCCAGCAGTGAAGTTAGAGCGACAGGGATCAATTCACCCCTCCACTTT.

This clone was seen a few times. The chain combines TRBV15 with TRBJ2-1; no definite D call. CDR1 LNHNV and CDR2 YYDKDF come from the germline V gene (reference sequence). Trimming took off 0 bases at V and 6 bases at J, with 6 bases between the two ends. This CDR3 comprises 13 residues. Here the CDR3 DNA reads TGTGCCACCAGCAGAGATTACTTCAATGAGCAGTTCTTC. This sequence encodes CATSRDYFNEQFF.

This rearrangement joins TRBV27 to TRBJ2-7; 8 bases are a match to TRBD1. The germline gives CDR1 MNHEY, CDR2 SMNVEV (reference sequence). The CDR3 has 14 residues. With 2 bases clipped from V and 5 bases from J, the junction kept 5 bases outside the gene matches. The CDR3 here is CASSLTGGGNEQYF. The CDR3 region has the DNA TGTGCCAGCAGTTTAACAGGGGGTGGCAACGAGCAGTACTTC.

The sample holds one count of this clone. The chain joins TRBV7-7 to TRBJ2-5; no clear D. Between the trimmed V and J ends, which lost 5 bases and 0 bases, there was a span of 19 bases. CDR3 length: 17 amino acids. From germline, CDR1 is SSHAT and CDR2 FNYEAQ (reference sequence). This chain's CDR3 is CASSPASSTPYQETQYF. CDR3 nucleotides: TGTGCCAGCAGCCCCGCGTCTTCCACCCCTTACCAAGAGACCCAGTACTTC.

The V call is TRBV2, the J call TRBJ2-1, with 8 bases fitting TRBD1. In germline, CDR1 is SNHLY, CDR2 FYNNEI. CDR3 length: 12 residues. V lost 2 bases to trimming and J lost 15 bases; unmatched junction nucleotides: 6. DNA of the CDR3: TGTGCCAGCAGTGAAACGGACAGGGTGTTGTTCTTC. Translated, it gives CASSETDRVLFF.

The V gene is TRBV13, the J gene TRBJ2-5; D is perhaps TRBD1 (6 bases). V lost 1 base, J lost 7 bases, and 13 bases lay in between. Germline V gene data show CDR1 as PRHDT and CDR2 as FYEKMQ (reference sequence). This CDR3 has 14 amino acids. The CDR3 reads CASSLVGAVGTQYF. CDR3 DNA sequence: TGTGCCAGCAGCTTAGTGGGGGCCGTGGGGACCCAGTACTTC.

The rearrangement uses TRBV15 and TRBJ2-2; 10 nucleotides line up with TRBD2. The CDR3 has 17 amino acids. In germline, CDR1 is LNHNV, CDR2 YYDKDF (reference sequence). V lost 2 bases to trimming and J lost 4 bases; unmatched junction nucleotides: 7. The chain's CDR3 is CATSRSSGTSATGELFF. The CDR3 bases are TGTGCCACCAGCAGATCCTCCGGGACTAGCGCCACCGGGGAGCTGTTTTTT.

This sequence joins TRBV6-7 and TRBJ1-5, with TRBD1 identical over 7 bases. TRBV6-7 is marked as an open reading frame, function uncertain. The CDR3 contains 16 residues. The J segment lost 2 bases and the V segment lost 4 bases, leaving 8 bases of the junction unmatched. The CDR3 bases are TGTGCCAGCAGTTCTAACAGGGGAGTCGGCAATCAGCCCCAGCATTTT. The encoded protein is CASSSNRGVGNQPQHF.

V is TRBV7-9 and J is TRBJ2-7; 10 nucleotides line up with TRBD1. In germline, CDR1 is SEHNR, CDR2 FQNEAQ (reference sequence). The CDR3 covers 15 residues. The V and J ends lost 6 bases and 3 bases, in that order; junction bases with no gene match: 8. The CDR3 loop is CASRRWDRGSYEQYF. The CDR3 nucleotides are TGTGCCAGCAGGAGATGGGACAGGGGAAGCTACGAGCAGTACTTC. Using reference TRBV7-9 and TRBJ2-7 for the parts outside the CDR3, the full variable domain is DTGVSQNPRHKITKRGQNVTFRCDPISEHNRLYWYRQTLGQGPEFLTYFQNEAQLEKSRLLSDRFSAERPKGSFSTLEIQRTEQGDSAMYLCASRRWDRGSYEQYFGPGTRLTVT.

This clone was observed a handful of times. J is TRBJ1-1 and V is TRBV6-1, with D perhaps TRBD1 (5 bases). CDR3 length equals 13 residues. Trimming left V 7 bases short and J 6 bases short, with 15 bases between. Germline V lookup: CDR1 MNHNS, CDR2 SASEGT. For the CDR3, the DNA is TGTGCCAGCATGCCTAGGGGTGGGCCTGAAGCTTTCTTT. Protein: CASMPRGGPEAFF.

V and J are TRBV13 and TRBJ1-5, with a weak D call TRBD1 (5 bases). Per the germline V gene, CDR1 is PRHDT and CDR2 is FYEKMQ (reference sequence). Trimming took off 4 bases at V and 6 bases at J, with 13 bases between the two ends. This CDR3 has 14 amino acids. The DNA of the CDR3 is TGTGCCAGCAGCTACTCCGGGGGTCGTCAGCCCCAGCATTTT. Its protein is CASSYSGGRQPQHF.

The chain is built from TRBV7-9 and TRBJ2-3, with a weak D call TRBD1 (5 bases). V was clipped by 4 bases and J by 3 bases, with 11 bases between them. Per the germline V gene, CDR1 is SEHNR and CDR2 is FQNEAQ (reference sequence). The CDR3 is made up of 14 amino acids. In DNA form, the CDR3 reads TGTGCCAGCAGCTCCTACCAGGGAACAGATACGCAGTATTTT. Encoded protein: CASSSYQGTDTQYF.

The chain joins TRBV6-5 to TRBJ2-3; 12 bases fit TRBD2. The CDR3 extends over 16 amino acids. The J segment lost 1 base and the V segment lost 4 bases, leaving 3 bases of the junction unmatched. From germline, CDR1 is MNHEY and CDR2 SVGAGI. The CDR3 DNA is TGTGCCAGCAGTTTAGGACTAGCGGGGCGCACAGATACGCAGTATTTT. Its protein product is CASSLGLAGRTDTQYF.

The rearrangement joins TRBV6-5 to TRBJ2-7, with a tentative D call TRBD1 (6 bases). Germline V gene sequence: CDR1 MNHEY, CDR2 SVGAGI. V lost 6 bases to trimming and J lost 3 bases, with 18 bases between them. This CDR3 is built from 15 residues. The CDR3 DNA follows: TGTGCCAGCAGGGGCAGGGGCGAGCGGAGCTACGAGCAGTACTTC. As protein: CASRGRGERSYEQYF.